Listed below are T cell receptor beta chains from one sample, sequenced in a study of blood T cell repertoires in COVID-19. TCRdb keeps only in-frame clones here, not all; method: immunoSEQ multiplex PCR. The sample lists 200,000 to 250,000 clones; around 82% were seen once. Sequences were obtained from peripheral blood. All receptors derive from a man aged 45-65 years with active or convalescent COVID-19. CDR3s leave out the opening cysteine and the closing phenylalanine or tryptophan.

TRBJ1-2 TRBV5-8 ASSWPGQGFRYT
TRBJ1-4 TRBV3-1/TRBV3-2 ASSHTGEKLF
TRBJ1-1 TRBV5-5 ASSLAPGMNTEAF
TRBJ2-3 TRBV7-2 ASSLESLAGGSVY
TRBJ2-3 TRBV28 ASSLGLAADTQY
TRBJ2-7 TRBV4-1 ASSTGGYEQY
TRBJ1-5 TRBV27 ASSLEGPNYNQPQH
TRBJ1-5 TRBV29-1 SVQVGSNQPQH
TRBJ2-5 TRBV6-2/TRBV6-3 ASSRSGENQETQY
TRBJ2-7 TRBV19 ASRSGQGAFHEQY
TRBJ2-7 TRBV10-3 AILREGIYEQY
TRBJ1-2 TRBV27 ASAAPGSYGYT
TRBJ1-1 TRBV9 ASSVNLRTEAF
TRBJ2-7 TRBV5-4 ASSTPAGSDYEQY
TRBJ2-2 TRBV18 ASSRQGAPGELF